The 6 T cell receptor beta chains below all came from one sample that was sequenced in a study of blood T cell repertoires in COVID-19. Sequencing was performed with immunoSEQ multiplex PCR; in TCRdb, only in-frame clones are kept and a portion is missing. The sample yields nearly 300,000 clones, roughly 83% seen once. Specimen: peripheral blood. These receptors came from a human donor with COVID-19, enrolled during active disease. The donor label of this sample is uncertain.

J is TRBJ1-5 and V is TRBV28; D uncertain. Per germline, CDR1 MDHEN and CDR2 SYDVKM. Trimming left V 3 bases short and J 4 bases short, with 13 bases between. This CDR3 is 15 amino acids long. CDR3 bases: TGTGCCAGCAGTTTTTTGAGCGCCGGAAATCAGCCCCAGCATTTT. Translation: CASSFLSAGNQPQHF.

The gene calls are TRBV5-6 and TRBJ2-7; D gene ambiguous. The CDR3 totals 15 residues. Germline loops: CDR1 SGHDT, CDR2 YYEEEE. Trimming pared 2 bases from V and 0 bases from J, leaving 12 bases between. CDR3 protein: CASSFEMTASYEQYF. CDR3 nucleotides: TGTGCCAGCAGCTTTGAGATGACTGCCTCCTACGAGCAGTACTTC.

The J gene is TRBJ1-2, the V gene TRBV6-5; possible D gene TRBD1, 6 bases. CDR1 is MNHEY and CDR2 is SVGAGI in the germline V gene. The CDR3 spans 13 residues. With 6 bases removed from V and 2 bases from J, the gap between germline ends came to 10 bases. In DNA form, the CDR3 reads TGTGCCAGCAGCCAAGGACAGAACTATGGCTACACCTTC. Protein product: CASSQGQNYGYTF.

J is TRBJ2-3 and V is TRBV6-5; TRBD2 is a possible D gene (5 bases). In germline, CDR1 is MNHEY, CDR2 SVGAGI. This CDR3 region has 13 residues. The ends were cut back, 7 bases at V and 4 bases at J, with 12 bases in the middle. CDR3 amino acids: CASTPTGADTQYF. CDR3 DNA sequence: TGTGCCAGCACTCCAACCGGGGCAGATACGCAGTATTTT.

The chain joins TRBV6-2 or TRBV6-3 to TRBJ2-7; the D is unclear. Germline-derived CDR1 and CDR2 are MNHEY and SVGEGT. There are 14 residues in the CDR3. The V end was cut by 0 bases, the J end by 2 bases, with 8 bases between. The CDR3 DNA reads as TGTGCCAGCAGTTACTCGAGGCGGACCTACGAGCAGTACTTC. Translating it yields CASSYSRRTYEQYF.

This chain joins TRBV7-9 and TRBJ2-6, with D possibly matching TRBD1 (5 bases). Trimming stripped 11 bases from V and 0 bases from J, with 17 bases between. Germline V gene lookup returns CDR1 SEHNR and CDR2 FQNEAQ (reference sequence). The CDR3 contains 16 residues. The CDR3: CAGGLQASSGANVLTF. The CDR3 bases are TGTGCCGGTGGGCTACAGGCAAGCTCTGGGGCCAACGTCCTGACTTTC.